This T cell receptor (beta chain) derives from a study of tumor and adjacent non-tumor tissue in lung cancer. Study-wide findings and caveats: In normal lung, the top 100 clones were significantly more dominant than in tumor. Tumor tissue had significantly higher TCR diversity than normal lung. Higher tumor TCR diversity was associated with shorter survival.

Germline lookup yields CDR1 SGHVS and CDR2 FQNEAQ. This CDR3 region has 16 residues. This sample's RNA came from whole unsorted tissue. Newly diagnosed lung cancer patients had thoracic surgery in China, August–late 2014, without prior chemotherapy. A modified ARM-PCR protocol with three rounds of nested PCR amplified TCRbeta. From the multiplex PCR reads, TCRdb called clonotypes with MiXCR, one entry per CDR3 protein. This table has about 90,000 distinct CDR3 sequences, roughly three fifths appearing once. With respect to this clonotype: Its antigen is currently unknown. Relative to the germline gene, one junction end is altered; a read error may explain this.

The chain carries TRBV7-8 and TRBJ1-5; 9 bases align to TRBD1. Sequencing was carried out using lung tumor tissue. The source is a man in his sixties or seventies with non-small cell lung cancer. This CDR3 is CASSLRQGGSSQPQHF. The CDR3 region has the DNA TGTGCCAGCAGCCTGAGACAGGGGGGTAGCAGTCAGCCCCAGCATTTT.